This T cell receptor (beta chain) was recovered during a study of blood T cell repertoires in COVID-19. In the study overall: Samples taken during acute and convalescent COVID-19 were collected in the United States, Italy and Spain. T cells, B-cell-depleted T cells, or PBMCs provided the cDNA or gDNA that served as material.

As originally analysed: Researchers report that nucleated cell counts were estimated from reference gene primer amplification. Only in-frame clones appear in the TCRdb table, and some are missing; sequencing was by immunoSEQ multiplex PCR. The V and J calls and the clone size are those of that table, but D and trimming were determined from the DNA. The profile shows 200,000 to 250,000 clones, approximately 86% of them singletons. In terms of age and location, participants ranged from roughly 18 to 95 years and lived in about 25 US areas. Germline V gives CDR1 LGHDT, CDR2 YNNKEL (reference sequence). The CDR3 extends over 13 amino acids. Trimming took off 4 bases at V and 7 bases at J, with 11 bases between the two ends.

This sequence was found in a woman aged 50 to 65 with acute COVID-19. This chain joins TRBV3-1 (or the pseudogene TRBV3-2) and TRBJ2-1; D not resolved. Sequencing was carried out using PBMCs or T cells enriched from blood (not recorded which). The CDR3 region is CASSPSSWNEQFF. The CDR3 DNA follows: TGTGCCAGCAGCCCCTCAAGCTGGAATGAGCAGTTCTTC.